A selection of T cell receptor beta chains follows, all from one sample in a study of beta chain features in type 1 diabetes. Only in-frame clones appear in the TCRdb table, and some are missing; sequencing was by immunoSEQ multiplex PCR. The data hold 250,000 to 350,000 clones, with 11% to 15% observed a single time. Sequenced input: central memory CD4+ T cells from blood. These receptors were collected from a man aged 25 to 40 in good health. The CDR3 runs from the conserved cysteine through the conserved F or W. A D gene is named only where the DNA matches it firmly. Size is omitted from some rows. Given values are once, few, many or a class for expanded clones.

clone size: -
J gene: TRBJ1-1
D gene: -
V gene: TRBV7-9
CDR3 DNA: TGTGCCAGCAGCTTAGTCCGGGGGTTGAACACTGAAGCTTTCTTT
CDR3 protein: CASSLVRGLNTEAFF

clone size: few
J gene: TRBJ2-1
D gene: -
V gene: TRBV5-4
CDR3 DNA: TGTGCCAGCAGCTCCCTCAGGGGATTCCTCTACAATGAGCAGTTCTTC
CDR3 protein: CASSSLRGFLYNEQFF

clone size: few
J gene: TRBJ2-2
D gene: TRBD2
V gene: TRBV5-4
CDR3 DNA: TGTGCCAGCAGCGTGGGGGGACTAGCGGGAGGGAGCACCGGGGAGCTGTTTTTT
CDR3 protein: CASSVGGLAGGSTGELFF

clone size: few
J gene: TRBJ2-4
D gene: TRBD1
V gene: TRBV27
CDR3 DNA: TGTGCCAGCAGTATACCAGGGACAGTCATTCAGTACTTC
CDR3 protein: CASSIPGTVIQYF

clone size: -
J gene: TRBJ1-5
D gene: -
V gene: TRBV18
CDR3 DNA: TGTGCCAGCTCACTCTATACGCAAATCGGCAGGGGTGGCAATCAGCCCCAGCATTTT
CDR3 protein: CASSLYTQIGRGGNQPQHF

clone size: -
J gene: TRBJ1-2
D gene: -
V gene: TRBV9
CDR3 DNA: TGTGCCAGCAGCGTAGCCCCAGGAACGAACTATGGCTACACCTTC
CDR3 protein: CASSVAPGTNYGYTF

clone size: few
J gene: TRBJ2-3
D gene: TRBD1
V gene: TRBV11-3
CDR3 DNA: TGTGCCAGCAGCTCCACAGGGGCCACAGGTACGCAGTATTTT
CDR3 protein: CASSSTGATGTQYF

clone size: -
J gene: TRBJ2-1
D gene: -
V gene: TRBV9
CDR3 DNA: TGTGCCAGCAGCGTAGGGCTAGCATTACTTGGGGAGCAGTTCTTC
CDR3 protein: CASSVGLALLGEQFF

clone size: few
J gene: TRBJ2-5
D gene: -
V gene: TRBV6-6
CDR3 DNA: TGTGCCAGCAGTTACTCAGTCGGAGAGACCCAGTACTTC
CDR3 protein: CASSYSVGETQYF

clone size: -
J gene: TRBJ2-3
D gene: TRBD2
V gene: TRBV19
CDR3 DNA: TGTGCCAGTTTACCGGGACTAGGATTTACAGATACGCAGTATTTT
CDR3 protein: CASLPGLGFTDTQYF

clone size: few
J gene: TRBJ2-7
D gene: -
V gene: TRBV5-4
CDR3 DNA: TGTGCCAGCAGCTTGGAAACTGGATACGAGCAGTACTTC
CDR3 protein: CASSLETGYEQYF

clone size: -
J gene: TRBJ2-5
D gene: TRBD2
V gene: TRBV4-3
CDR3 DNA: TGCGCCAGCAGCCAACTTTCGGGGGGAGCGCGAGAGACCCAGTACTTC
CDR3 protein: CASSQLSGGARETQYF

clone size: -
J gene: TRBJ2-1
D gene: TRBD2
V gene: TRBV11-1
CDR3 DNA: TGTGCCAGCAGCTTAGGAACTAGCGGGAGTGTTGAGCAGTTCTTC
CDR3 protein: CASSLGTSGSVEQFF

clone size: -
J gene: TRBJ1-1
D gene: -
V gene: TRBV27
CDR3 DNA: TGTGCCAGCAGACCCCGGACCGCTGGTGAAGCTTTCTTT
CDR3 protein: CASRPRTAGEAFF

clone size: -
J gene: TRBJ2-1
D gene: -
V gene: TRBV10-3
CDR3 DNA: TGTGCCATCAGTACGACTATGGATGAGCAGTTCTTC
CDR3 protein: CAISTTMDEQFF

clone size: few
J gene: TRBJ2-2
D gene: -
V gene: TRBV10-3
CDR3 DNA: TGTGCCGGCCGGACGGACGACACCGGGGAGCTGTTTTTT
CDR3 protein: CAGRTDDTGELFF

clone size: -
J gene: TRBJ1-1
D gene: -
V gene: TRBV30
CDR3 DNA: TGTGCCTGGAGTCAGGGGAGGACCACTGAAGCTTTCTTT
CDR3 protein: CAWSQGRTTEAFF

clone size: few
J gene: TRBJ2-1
D gene: -
V gene: TRBV2
CDR3 DNA: TGTGCCAGCAGTGAACGCCAGTACAATGAGCAGTTCTTC
CDR3 protein: CASSERQYNEQFF

clone size: -
J gene: TRBJ2-5
D gene: -
V gene: TRBV14
CDR3 DNA: TGTGCCAGCAGCCAAGAGGCAGGCTTACAAGAGACCCAGTACTTC
CDR3 protein: CASSQEAGLQETQYF

clone size: -
J gene: TRBJ2-3
D gene: TRBD1
V gene: TRBV7-8
CDR3 DNA: TGTGCCAGCAGCTCAGGACAGGGTAACACAGATACGCAGTATTTT
CDR3 protein: CASSSGQGNTDTQYF

clone size: few
J gene: TRBJ2-1
D gene: TRBD2
V gene: TRBV11-1
CDR3 DNA: TGTGCCAGCAAGTCCGGGACTAGCGGGTCCAATGAGCAGTTCTTC
CDR3 protein: CASKSGTSGSNEQFF

clone size: -
J gene: TRBJ2-3
D gene: TRBD1
V gene: TRBV5-1
CDR3 DNA: TGCGCCAGCAGCTTGTTCATCCGGACAGGGGTGCGCCGTACAGATACGCAGTATTTT
CDR3 protein: CASSLFIRTGVRRTDTQYF

clone size: -
J gene: TRBJ1-2
D gene: -
V gene: TRBV6-6
CDR3 DNA: TGTGCCAGCAGTTACGCCCGGGGGCGCCGGGGCTACACCTTC
CDR3 protein: CASSYARGRRGYTF

clone size: few
J gene: TRBJ1-2
D gene: -
V gene: TRBV30
CDR3 DNA: TGTGCCTGGAGAGGTCGGGACTATGGCTACACCTTC
CDR3 protein: CAWRGRDYGYTF

clone size: -
J gene: TRBJ1-5
D gene: -
V gene: TRBV7-2
CDR3 DNA: TGTGCCAGCAGGCCCCGAGGGCCTTATAGCAATCAGCCCCAGCATTTT
CDR3 protein: CASRPRGPYSNQPQHF

clone size: few
J gene: TRBJ2-2
D gene: -
V gene: TRBV25-1
CDR3 DNA: TGTGCCAGCAGTGATCCGGGACATCACACCGGGGAGCTGTTTTTT
CDR3 protein: CASSDPGHHTGELFF

clone size: few
J gene: TRBJ2-3
D gene: TRBD2
V gene: TRBV7-8
CDR3 DNA: TGTGCCAGCAGCCCGCTTAGCGGGGGGGGCACAGATACGCAGTATTTT
CDR3 protein: CASSPLSGGGTDTQYF

clone size: -
J gene: TRBJ2-7
D gene: TRBD1
V gene: TRBV10-3
CDR3 DNA: TGTGCCAGCAGTTCGACCGGGACAGCTTACGAGCAGTACTTC
CDR3 protein: CASSSTGTAYEQYF

clone size: few
J gene: TRBJ2-3
D gene: TRBD1
V gene: TRBV4-3
CDR3 DNA: TGCGCCAGCAGCCCACAGGGGTATAGCACAGATACGCAGTATTTT
CDR3 protein: CASSPQGYSTDTQYF

clone size: -
J gene: TRBJ1-2
D gene: -
V gene: TRBV10-3
CDR3 DNA: TGTGCCATCAGTGAGGCCCTAGACTATGGCTACACCTTC
CDR3 protein: CAISEALDYGYTF

clone size: few
J gene: TRBJ1-1
D gene: -
V gene: TRBV6-6
CDR3 DNA: TGTGCCAGCAATCCCGGAAACACTGAAGCTTTCTTT
CDR3 protein: CASNPGNTEAFF

clone size: few
J gene: TRBJ1-1
D gene: -
V gene: TRBV4-1
CDR3 DNA: TGCGCCAGCAGCCAATTGTTCGGAAACACTGAAGCTTTCTTT
CDR3 protein: CASSQLFGNTEAFF

clone size: -
J gene: TRBJ1-3
D gene: -
V gene: TRBV5-1
CDR3 DNA: TGCGCCAGCAGTCCCTACAGTGGAAACACCATATATTTT
CDR3 protein: CASSPYSGNTIYF

clone size: -
J gene: TRBJ1-2
D gene: -
V gene: TRBV14
CDR3 DNA: TGTGCCAGCAGCCCAGAGCTCTGGGGAGTCTATGGCTACACCTTC
CDR3 protein: CASSPELWGVYGYTF

clone size: few
J gene: TRBJ2-5
D gene: -
V gene: TRBV29-1
CDR3 DNA: TGCAGCGTTGAACCTGGGGAAGAGACCCAGTACTTC
CDR3 protein: CSVEPGEETQYF

clone size: -
J gene: TRBJ1-2
D gene: -
V gene: TRBV6-5
CDR3 DNA: TGTGCCAGCAGTTACTCGGGGGGCGCATCTGGCTACACCTTC
CDR3 protein: CASSYSGGASGYTF

clone size: -
J gene: TRBJ2-7
D gene: -
V gene: TRBV6-5
CDR3 DNA: TGTGCCAGCAGTGACCAGGGTGGGGAGTACGAGCAGTACTTC
CDR3 protein: CASSDQGGEYEQYF

clone size: few
J gene: TRBJ2-7
D gene: -
V gene: TRBV7-7
CDR3 DNA: TGTGCCAGCAGCTTAGAGCCAGGGAGACTCAGATACGAGCAGTACTTC
CDR3 protein: CASSLEPGRLRYEQYF

clone size: few
J gene: TRBJ2-1
D gene: -
V gene: TRBV11-2
CDR3 DNA: TGTGCCAGCAGCTGGACAAGCACCTACAATGAGCAGTTCTTC
CDR3 protein: CASSWTSTYNEQFF

clone size: few
J gene: TRBJ2-2
D gene: TRBD2
V gene: TRBV7-2
CDR3 DNA: TGTGCCAGCGGATACTCGGGACTAGCTGGCGGCGGGGAGCTGTTTTTT
CDR3 protein: CASGYSGLAGGGELFF

clone size: -
J gene: TRBJ2-1
D gene: -
V gene: TRBV4-3
CDR3 DNA: TGCGCCAGCAGCCAAGACCCCCAGGGGTCGAGCTACAATGAGCAGTTCTTC
CDR3 protein: CASSQDPQGSSYNEQFF

clone size: -
J gene: TRBJ2-1
D gene: TRBD2
V gene: TRBV10-3
CDR3 DNA: TGTGCCACCTCTAGCGGGGGGGCCCGGGATGAGCAGTTCTTC
CDR3 protein: CATSSGGARDEQFF

clone size: -
J gene: TRBJ2-1
D gene: TRBD1
V gene: TRBV9
CDR3 DNA: TGTGCCAGCAGCGCGGGACAGGGGGGGATATACAATGAGCAGTTCTTC
CDR3 protein: CASSAGQGGIYNEQFF

clone size: many
J gene: TRBJ2-5
D gene: TRBD1
V gene: TRBV7-9
CDR3 DNA: TGTGCCAGCAGCTCGAGGGGGCCAGAGACCCAGTACTTC
CDR3 protein: CASSSRGPETQYF

clone size: few
J gene: TRBJ2-5
D gene: -
V gene: TRBV2
CDR3 DNA: TGTGCCAGCAGTCAAGAGACCCAGTACTTC
CDR3 protein: CASSQETQYF

clone size: -
J gene: TRBJ1-2
D gene: -
V gene: TRBV4-2
CDR3 DNA: TGTGCCAGCAGCTTGGGGGTCCGCTACACCTTC
CDR3 protein: CASSLGVRYTF

clone size: -
J gene: TRBJ2-7
D gene: -
V gene: TRBV19
CDR3 DNA: TGTGCCAGTCGCCAGGAGGGGGCAGGAGTACCCTACGAGCAGTACTTC
CDR3 protein: CASRQEGAGVPYEQYF

clone size: -
J gene: TRBJ1-3
D gene: -
V gene: TRBV11-3
CDR3 DNA: TGTGCCAGCAGCTCGCGGGCGGTCGCCTCTGGAAACACCATATATTTT
CDR3 protein: CASSSRAVASGNTIYF

clone size: -
J gene: TRBJ2-1
D gene: TRBD1
V gene: TRBV27
CDR3 DNA: TGTGCCAGCACCGAGACAGGGGGCCCATCCTACAATGAGCAGTTCTTC
CDR3 protein: CASTETGGPSYNEQFF

clone size: few
J gene: TRBJ2-5
D gene: TRBD2
V gene: TRBV19
CDR3 DNA: TGTGCCAGTAATGAGGCGGGAGGGCCTTCAGAGACCCAGTACTTC
CDR3 protein: CASNEAGGPSETQYF

clone size: -
J gene: TRBJ2-4
D gene: TRBD1
V gene: TRBV5-1
CDR3 DNA: TGCGCCAGCAGCGAGGGGACAGGGGTAAACATTCAGTACTTC
CDR3 protein: CASSEGTGVNIQYF

clone size: many
J gene: TRBJ2-7
D gene: -
V gene: TRBV4-1
CDR3 DNA: TGCGCCAGCAGCCAAGAGGGACAAGGCAGGGGTGCGAGCTTC
CDR3 protein: CASSQEGQGRGASF

clone size: few
J gene: TRBJ1-1
D gene: -
V gene: TRBV7-2
CDR3 DNA: TGTGCCAGCAGCTTAGACTCTCGGGATTGGAACACTGAAGCTTTCTTT
CDR3 protein: CASSLDSRDWNTEAFF